Sequencing of this TCR beta chain was carried out in a study of CD8 T cells in Susac syndrome. The study used healthy donors as controls matched for age and sex. Negative magnetic isolation gave CD8+ and CD4+ cells; FACS enriched CD8+ TEMRA. V was pared by 7 bases and J by 2 bases, with 18 bases between. The germline CDR1 and CDR2 sequences are MNHEY and SVGAGI. This CDR3 region has 15 residues. With random hexamers, roughly 0.5 to 1 ug RNA was reverse transcribed. The TCR beta CDR3 was amplified by immunoSEQ multiplex PCR across 54 Vbeta, 13 Jbeta. TCRdb ran MiXCR on the immunoSEQ multiplex PCR reads and lists one entry per CDR3 protein. The data hold about 200,000 distinct CDR3 sequences, with about 93% observed a single time.

The J gene is TRBJ2-7, the V gene TRBV6-5, with a tentative D call TRBD2 (6 bases). The TCR originated in a human donor in good health. What was sequenced was CD4+ T cells from PBMCs. CDR3 DNA: TGTGCCAGCACGCCCTTTGGAGGGGCGCCCTACGAGCAGTACTTC. It is translated as CASTPFGGAPYEQYF.